This T cell receptor beta chain stems from a study of blood T cells in healthy people across ages (dated by TCRdb to about 2015). About the study as a whole: In model experiments, template switching captured about one uniquely barcoded TCR beta cDNA molecule for every two T cells. The study measured age-related changes in TCR beta repertoire diversity using deep sequencing normalized with unique cDNA molecular identifiers. The donors were divided into four age groups: young (average roughly 17 years), middle-aged (approximately 39), aged (roughly 60) and long-lived (82). To avoid experimental bias, donors of different ages were randomly spread across the sequencing lanes. Using the same blood draw, the study looked at two additional independent replicas of 1 million unique cDNA reads for two donors, one aged 18 to 30 and the other aged 80 or older.

The CDR3, cysteine through phenylalanine, is 13 amino acids long. Kept here is only the CDR3 DNA, which spans 39 bases and is read in frame from base 1. CDR1 and CDR2, looked up from the germline V gene (reference sequence), are DFQATT and SNEGSKA. The germline V and J ends show losses of 4 bases and 4 bases respectively, and no gene match explains 3 bases of the junction. The donors were 40 or so Caucasian individuals from Russia, aged 6 to 90 years, who were systemically healthy. Each donor gave about 11 milliliters of peripheral blood, drawn into EDTA-treated Vacutainer tubes. Ficoll-Paque density-gradient centrifugation was used to isolate PBMCs, with at least 6.5 million per sample. Trizol reagent was used to extract total RNA from PBMCs, with at least 6 micrograms per sample. The percentages of naive CD45RAhigh/CD27high T cells were determined by flow cytometry on a PBMC aliquot from every donor.

Receptor amplification or capture employed 5' RACE. The instrument given in TCRdb is Illumina HiSeq 2500. A second PCR of about 7 to 12 cycles was run with a J-beta primer mix and a sample-barcoded 5' primer. A unique molecular identifier was introduced onto each TCR beta cDNA molecule by a template-switch 5' adaptor carrying 12 random nucleotides. Each sample yielded at least 2.5 million CDR3-containing paired-end reads. First-strand cDNA synthesis was performed from all RNA using the Mint cDNA synthesis kit, with priming by a TRBC-specific oligonucleotide. All cDNA was treated with uracil-DNA glycosylase and then went through a first 18-cycle PCR with the universal primers M1SS and BC2_uni_R. In the paper's pipeline: Normalization of each sample was performed by random selection of 1 million high-quality reads, each carrying a distinct molecular identifier. Instead of being binned into consensus sequences, reads with shared molecular identifiers were discarded. MiTCR, run with a Q25 quality threshold and the strictest error-elimination algorithm, handled CDR3 identification, clonotype clustering and error correction. A nonparametric unseen species model using Euler transformation provided a lower-bound estimate of total TCR beta diversity. TCRdb ran its own pipeline on the public reads, namely fastp trimming at Q25 and MiXCR clone calling, and kept in-frame beta chains. Every distinct CDR3 protein forms one entry, paired with its most common genes and DNA. The V and J calls shown here were made by TCRdb, not taken from the authors' results. The sample includes over 950,000 distinct CDR3 sequences, with roughly 50% observed a single time. The ten top clones hold 20% to 25% of the sample.

What the work shows at the level of the full study, not this receptor alone: Because profiling used bulk unsorted PBMCs, naive and antigen-experienced compartments could not be compared conclusively. Because the CMV infection status of the donors was unknown, age-related changes in expanded clonotypes may potentially have been confounded. Compared with the aged group, the long-lived group had more naive CD4+ T cells, fewer expanded clones and increased TCR diversity, a pattern suggesting age selection. Estimates of total diversity from one million sequenced T cells were regarded as lower bounds and underestimates. As age increased, observed TCR beta diversity per million T cells dropped in a roughly linear way, and a significant reduction was already evident by age 40. A strong correlation was found between observed TCR beta diversity and the percentage of naive T cells measured by flow cytometry.

In regard to this clonotype: Its antigen remains unidentified. No base qualities exist here, and no much larger clone lies one base off it.

Material: blood. The receptor's source is a woman aged 60-75 years in good health. This sequence uses TRBV20-1 and TRBJ2-3, with 9 bases in between that match TRBD1. This receptor has the CDR3 CSAKRDRADTQYF. The DNA is as follows: TGCAGTGCTAAGCGGGACAGGGCAGATACGCAGTATTTT.